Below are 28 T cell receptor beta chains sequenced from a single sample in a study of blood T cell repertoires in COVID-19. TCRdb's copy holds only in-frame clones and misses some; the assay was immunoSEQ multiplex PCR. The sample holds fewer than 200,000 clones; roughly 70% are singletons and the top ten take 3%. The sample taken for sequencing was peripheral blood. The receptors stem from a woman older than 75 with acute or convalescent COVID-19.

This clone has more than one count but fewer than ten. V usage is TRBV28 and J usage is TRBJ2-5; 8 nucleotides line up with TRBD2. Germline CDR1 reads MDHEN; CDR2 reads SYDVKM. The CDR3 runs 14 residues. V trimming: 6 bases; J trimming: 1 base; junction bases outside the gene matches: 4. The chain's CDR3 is CASRLTSAQETQYF. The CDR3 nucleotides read TGTGCCAGCAGGCTGACTAGCGCCCAAGAGACCCAGTACTTC.

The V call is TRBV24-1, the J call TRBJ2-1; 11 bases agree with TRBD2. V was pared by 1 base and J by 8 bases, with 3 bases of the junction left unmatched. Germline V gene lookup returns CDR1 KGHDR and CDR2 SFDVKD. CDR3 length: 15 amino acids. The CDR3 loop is CATSDFTSGSDEQFF. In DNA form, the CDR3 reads TGTGCCACCAGTGATTTTACTAGCGGGAGTGATGAGCAGTTCTTC.

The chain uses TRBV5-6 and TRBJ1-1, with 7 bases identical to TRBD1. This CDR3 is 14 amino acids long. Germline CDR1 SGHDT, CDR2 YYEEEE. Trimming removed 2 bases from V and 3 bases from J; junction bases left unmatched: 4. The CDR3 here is CASSLQGMDTEAFF. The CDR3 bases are TGTGCCAGCAGCTTACAGGGGATGGACACTGAAGCTTTCTTT.

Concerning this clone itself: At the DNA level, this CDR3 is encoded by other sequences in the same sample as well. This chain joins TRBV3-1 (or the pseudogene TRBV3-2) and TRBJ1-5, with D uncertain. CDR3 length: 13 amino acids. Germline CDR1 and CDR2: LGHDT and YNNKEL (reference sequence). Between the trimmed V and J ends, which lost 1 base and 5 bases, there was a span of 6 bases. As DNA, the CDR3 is TGTGCCAGCAGCCAAGGACGGGATCAGCCCCAGCATTTT. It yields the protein CASSQGRDQPQHF.

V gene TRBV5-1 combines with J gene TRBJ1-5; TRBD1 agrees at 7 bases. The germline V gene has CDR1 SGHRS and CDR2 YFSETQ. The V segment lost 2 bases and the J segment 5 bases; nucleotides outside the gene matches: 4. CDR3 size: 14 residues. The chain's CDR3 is CASSFGQGDQPQHF. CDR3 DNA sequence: TGCGCCAGCAGCTTCGGGCAGGGGGATCAGCCCCAGCATTTT.

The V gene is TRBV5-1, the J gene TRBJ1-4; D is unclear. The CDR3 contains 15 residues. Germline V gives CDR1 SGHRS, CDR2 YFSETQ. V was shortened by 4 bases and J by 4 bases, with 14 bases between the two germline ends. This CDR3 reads CASSAQQPFNEKLFF. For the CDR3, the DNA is TGCGCCAGCAGCGCACAACAGCCTTTTAATGAAAAACTGTTTTTT.

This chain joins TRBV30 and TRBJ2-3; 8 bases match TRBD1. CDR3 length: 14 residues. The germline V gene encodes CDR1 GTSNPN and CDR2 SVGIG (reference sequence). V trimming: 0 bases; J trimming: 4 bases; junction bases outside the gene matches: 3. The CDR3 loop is CAWSVTQGADTQYF. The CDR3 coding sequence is TGTGCCTGGAGTGTAACACAGGGGGCAGATACGCAGTATTTT.

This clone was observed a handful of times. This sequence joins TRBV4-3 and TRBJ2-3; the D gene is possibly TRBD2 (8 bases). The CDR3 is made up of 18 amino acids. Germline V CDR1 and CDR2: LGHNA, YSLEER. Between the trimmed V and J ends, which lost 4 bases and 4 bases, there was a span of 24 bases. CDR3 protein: CASSPQGSGSFGSDTQYF. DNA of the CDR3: TGCGCCAGCAGCCCACAGGGGAGCGGGAGTTTTGGGTCAGATACGCAGTATTTT.

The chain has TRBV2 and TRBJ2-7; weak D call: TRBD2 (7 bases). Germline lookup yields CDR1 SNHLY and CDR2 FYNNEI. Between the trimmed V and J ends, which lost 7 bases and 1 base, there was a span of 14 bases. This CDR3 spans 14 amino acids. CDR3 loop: CASTREGGSYEQYF. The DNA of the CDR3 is TGTGCCAGCACCCGTGAGGGGGGGTCCTACGAGCAGTACTTC.

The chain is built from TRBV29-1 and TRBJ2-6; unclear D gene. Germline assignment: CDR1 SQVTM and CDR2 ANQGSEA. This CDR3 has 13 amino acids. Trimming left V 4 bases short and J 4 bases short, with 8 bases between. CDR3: CSVVVSGANVLTF. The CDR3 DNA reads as TGCAGCGTTGTCGTGTCCGGGGCCAACGTCCTGACTTTC.

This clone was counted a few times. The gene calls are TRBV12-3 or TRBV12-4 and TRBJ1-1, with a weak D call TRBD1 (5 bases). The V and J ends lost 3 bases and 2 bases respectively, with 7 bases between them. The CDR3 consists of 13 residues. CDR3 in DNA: TGTGCCAGCAGTTTCGGGACTAACACTGAAGCTTTCTTT. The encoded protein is CASSFGTNTEAFF.

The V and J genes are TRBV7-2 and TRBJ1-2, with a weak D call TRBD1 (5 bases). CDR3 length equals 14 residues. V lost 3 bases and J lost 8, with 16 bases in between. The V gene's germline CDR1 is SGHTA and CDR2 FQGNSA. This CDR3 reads CASSFRGAQGGYTF. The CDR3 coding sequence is TGTGCCAGCAGCTTCCGTGGGGCGCAGGGCGGCTACACCTTC.

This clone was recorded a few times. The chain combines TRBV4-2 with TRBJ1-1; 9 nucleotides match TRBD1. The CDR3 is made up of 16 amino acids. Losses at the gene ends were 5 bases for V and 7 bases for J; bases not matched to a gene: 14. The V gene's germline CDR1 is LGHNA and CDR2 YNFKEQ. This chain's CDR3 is CASSTVAQGARGEAFF. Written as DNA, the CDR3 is TGTGCCAGCAGCACAGTAGCACAGGGGGCTCGAGGTGAAGCTTTCTTT.

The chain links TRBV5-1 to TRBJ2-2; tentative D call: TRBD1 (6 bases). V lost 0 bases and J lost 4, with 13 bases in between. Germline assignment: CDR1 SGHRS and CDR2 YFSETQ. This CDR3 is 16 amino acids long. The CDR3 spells CASSLVGGQSTGELFF. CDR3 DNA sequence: TGCGCCAGCAGCTTGGTAGGGGGTCAGTCCACCGGGGAGCTGTTTTTT.

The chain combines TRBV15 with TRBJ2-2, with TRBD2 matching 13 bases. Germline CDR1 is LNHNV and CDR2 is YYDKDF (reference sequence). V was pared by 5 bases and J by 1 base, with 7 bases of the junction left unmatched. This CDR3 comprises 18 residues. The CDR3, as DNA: TGTGCCACCAGCCGATTGACTAGCGGGAGGTTGAACACCGGGGAGCTGTTTTTT. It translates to CATSRLTSGRLNTGELFF. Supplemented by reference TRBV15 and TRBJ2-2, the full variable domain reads DAMVIQNPRYQVTQFGKPVTLSCSQTLNHNVMYWYQQKSSQAPKLLFHYYDKDFNNEADTPDNFQSRRPNTSFCFLDIRSPGLGDTAMYLCATSRLTSGRLNTGELFFGEGSRLTVL.

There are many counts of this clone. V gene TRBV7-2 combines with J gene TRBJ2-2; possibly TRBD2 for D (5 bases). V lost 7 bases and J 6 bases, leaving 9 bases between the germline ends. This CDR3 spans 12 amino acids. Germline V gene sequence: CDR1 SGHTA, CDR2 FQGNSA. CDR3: CASITSSGELFF. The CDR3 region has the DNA TGTGCCAGCATTACTAGTTCCGGGGAGCTGTTTTTT.

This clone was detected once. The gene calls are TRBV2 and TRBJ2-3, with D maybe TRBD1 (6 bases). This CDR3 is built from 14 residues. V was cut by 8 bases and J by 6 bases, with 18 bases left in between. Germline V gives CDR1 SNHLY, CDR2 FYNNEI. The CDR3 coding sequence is TGTGCCAGCCGGCCGATCCTGACAGGCGATACGCAGTATTTT. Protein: CASRPILTGDTQYF.

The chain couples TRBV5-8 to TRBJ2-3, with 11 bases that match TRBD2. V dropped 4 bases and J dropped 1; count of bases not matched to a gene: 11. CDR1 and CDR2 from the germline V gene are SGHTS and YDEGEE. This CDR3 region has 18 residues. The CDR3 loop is CASSLTSGSRFGTDTQYF. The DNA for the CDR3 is TGTGCCAGCAGCCTAACTAGCGGGAGTAGGTTCGGCACAGATACGCAGTATTTT.

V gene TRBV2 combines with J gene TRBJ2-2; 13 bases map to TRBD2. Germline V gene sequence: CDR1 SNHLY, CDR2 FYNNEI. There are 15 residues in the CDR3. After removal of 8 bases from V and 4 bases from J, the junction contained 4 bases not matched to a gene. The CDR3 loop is CASQLAGGRTGELFF. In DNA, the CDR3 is TGTGCCAGCCAACTAGCGGGAGGGCGCACCGGGGAGCTGTTTTTT.

The CDR3 spells CASSPLMREPQHF. The DNA of the CDR3 is TGTGCCAGCAGTCCGCTAATGCGAGAACCCCAGCATTTT. The rearrangement links TRBV28 to TRBJ1-5; D remains ambiguous. Trimming removed 5 bases at V and 10 bases at J, with 15 bases between. Germline V gene lookup returns CDR1 MDHEN and CDR2 SYDVKM. There are 13 residues in the CDR3.

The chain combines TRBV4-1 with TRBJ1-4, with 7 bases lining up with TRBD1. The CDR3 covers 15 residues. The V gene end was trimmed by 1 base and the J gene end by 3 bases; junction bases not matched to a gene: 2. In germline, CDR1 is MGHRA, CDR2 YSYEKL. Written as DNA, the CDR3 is TGCGCCAGCAGCCAAGTCAGGGGGGCTAATGAAAAACTGTTTTTT. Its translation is CASSQVRGANEKLFF.

In nucleotides, the CDR3 is TGTGCCAGCAGTGCCCCCGGGACAGGTCGCTACTATGGCTACACCTTC. It is translated as CASSAPGTGRYYGYTF. The chain carries TRBV28 and TRBJ1-2; 8 bases match TRBD1. The CDR3 contains 16 residues. V lost 5 bases and J lost 3; bases outside the gene matches: 11. Per the germline V gene, CDR1 is MDHEN and CDR2 is SYDVKM.

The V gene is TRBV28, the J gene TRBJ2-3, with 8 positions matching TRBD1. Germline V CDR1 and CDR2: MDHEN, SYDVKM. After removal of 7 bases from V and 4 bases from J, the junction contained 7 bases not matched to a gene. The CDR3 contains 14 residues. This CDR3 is CASKDRGLSDTQYF. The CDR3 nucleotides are TGTGCCAGCAAAGACAGGGGCCTCTCAGATACGCAGTATTTT.

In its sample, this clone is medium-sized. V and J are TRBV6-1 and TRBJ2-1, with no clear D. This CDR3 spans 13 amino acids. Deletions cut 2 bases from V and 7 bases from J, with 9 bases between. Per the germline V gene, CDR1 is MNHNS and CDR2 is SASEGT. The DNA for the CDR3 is TGTGCCAGCAGTGAATCGGGTCGGAATGAGCAGTTCTTC. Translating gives CASSESGRNEQFF.

The CDR3 protein is CASSLEGRASAEAFF. CDR3 nucleotide sequence: TGTGCCAGCAGCTTAGAGGGCAGGGCAAGTGCTGAAGCTTTCTTT. This rearrangement joins TRBV7-2 to TRBJ1-1, with a weak D call TRBD1 (5 bases). This CDR3 region has 15 residues. Germline V gene lookup returns CDR1 SGHTA and CDR2 FQGNSA. V lost 1 base, J lost 6 bases, and 15 bases lay in between.

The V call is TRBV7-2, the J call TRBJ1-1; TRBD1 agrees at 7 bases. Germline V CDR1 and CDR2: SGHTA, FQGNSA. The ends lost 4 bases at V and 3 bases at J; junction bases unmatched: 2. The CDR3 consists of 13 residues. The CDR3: CASSSQGDTEAFF. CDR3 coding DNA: TGTGCCAGCAGCTCCCAGGGGGACACTGAAGCTTTCTTT.

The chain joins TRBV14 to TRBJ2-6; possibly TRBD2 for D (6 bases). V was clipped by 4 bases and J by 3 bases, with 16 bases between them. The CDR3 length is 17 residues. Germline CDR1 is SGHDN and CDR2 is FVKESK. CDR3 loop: CASSRVGGAHGANVLTF. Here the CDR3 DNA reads TGTGCCAGCAGCCGGGTTGGCGGGGCACATGGGGCCAACGTCCTGACTTTC.

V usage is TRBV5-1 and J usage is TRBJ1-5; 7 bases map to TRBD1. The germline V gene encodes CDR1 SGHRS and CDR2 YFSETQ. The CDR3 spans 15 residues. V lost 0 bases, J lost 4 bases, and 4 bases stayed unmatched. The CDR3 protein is CASSLAGTENQPQHF. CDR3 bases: TGCGCCAGCAGCTTGGCAGGGACAGAGAATCAGCCCCAGCATTTT.